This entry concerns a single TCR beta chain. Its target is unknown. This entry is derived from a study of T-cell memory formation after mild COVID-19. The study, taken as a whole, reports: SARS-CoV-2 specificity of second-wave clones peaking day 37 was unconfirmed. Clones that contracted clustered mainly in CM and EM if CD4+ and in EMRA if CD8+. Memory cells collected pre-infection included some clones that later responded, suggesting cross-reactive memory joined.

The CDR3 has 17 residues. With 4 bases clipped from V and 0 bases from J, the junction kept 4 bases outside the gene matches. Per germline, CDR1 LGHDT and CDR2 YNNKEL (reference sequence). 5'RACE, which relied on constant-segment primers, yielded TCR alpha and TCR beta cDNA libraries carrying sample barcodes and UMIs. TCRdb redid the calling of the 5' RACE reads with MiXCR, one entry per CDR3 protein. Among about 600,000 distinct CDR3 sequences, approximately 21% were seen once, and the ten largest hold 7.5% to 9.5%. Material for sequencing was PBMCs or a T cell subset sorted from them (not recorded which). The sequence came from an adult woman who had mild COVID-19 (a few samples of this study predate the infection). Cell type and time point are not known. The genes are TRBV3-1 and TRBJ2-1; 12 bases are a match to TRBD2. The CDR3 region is CASSRTTSGSSYNEQFF. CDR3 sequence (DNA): TGTGCCAGCAGCCGGACGACTAGCGGGAGCTCCTACAATGAGCAGTTCTTC.